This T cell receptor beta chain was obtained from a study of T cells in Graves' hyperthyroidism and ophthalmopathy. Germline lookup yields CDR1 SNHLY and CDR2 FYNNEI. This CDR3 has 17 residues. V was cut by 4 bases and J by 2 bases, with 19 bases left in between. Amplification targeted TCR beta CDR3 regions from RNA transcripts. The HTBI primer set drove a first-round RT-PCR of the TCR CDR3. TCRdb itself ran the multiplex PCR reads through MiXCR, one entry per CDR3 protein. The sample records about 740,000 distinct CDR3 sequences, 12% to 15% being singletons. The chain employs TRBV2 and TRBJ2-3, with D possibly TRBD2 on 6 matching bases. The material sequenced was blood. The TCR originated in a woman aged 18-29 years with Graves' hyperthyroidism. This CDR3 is CASSVMTSGSLTDTQYF. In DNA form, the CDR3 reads TGTGCCAGCAGTGTCATGACTAGTGGTAGCCTCACAGATACGCAGTATTTT.